This TCR beta chain derives from a study of blood T cell repertoires in COVID-19. For the study at large: There were acute and convalescent COVID-19 samples, and they came from the United States, Italy and Spain. PBMCs, B-cell-depleted T cells, or T cells provided the cDNA or gDNA that made up the material.

TCRdb's copy holds only in-frame clones and misses some; the assay was immunoSEQ multiplex PCR. The sample contains around 190,000 clones, roughly 88% of which appear only once. The CDR3 is made up of 15 amino acids. Germline CDR1 and CDR2: SEHNR and FQNEAQ (reference sequence). J gave up 5 bases and V 4 bases, and 9 bases lay outside the gene matches. Enrolled through a virtual design, the participants were between about 18 and 100 years of age and came from approximately 25 US areas. Assignments of participants to cohorts depended upon their own reported clinical history. The source material was PBMCs or T cells enriched from blood (not recorded which). The TCR originated in a man aged 40-55 years with acute COVID-19. This rearrangement joins TRBV7-9 to TRBJ2-3; 7 nucleotides agree with TRBD1. The CDR3: CASSSRQGSIDTQYF. The DNA for the CDR3 is TGTGCCAGCAGCTCTAGACAGGGATCAATAGATACGCAGTATTTT.